This TCR beta chain was identified during a study of blood T cell repertoires in COVID-19. Turning to this clone: This sample includes further DNA sequences coding for the same CDR3.

Original handling: The assay estimated nucleated cells by amplifying reference gene primers. Only in-frame clones appear in the TCRdb table, and some are missing; sequencing was by immunoSEQ multiplex PCR. V, J and clone size were drawn from that table, and D and trimming were deduced from the DNA. The sample consists of nearly 80,000 clones, 80% to 95% of them appearing once. Germline loops: CDR1 SGDLS, CDR2 YYNGEE. CDR3 length: 15 residues. The V segment lost 3 bases and the J segment 5 bases; nucleotides outside the gene matches: 3. The specimen sequenced was peripheral blood. The V call is TRBV9, the J call TRBJ1-6; 9 bases are a match to TRBD1. This receptor was taken from an elderly woman with acute or convalescent COVID-19. CDR3 in DNA: TGTGCCAGCAGCGGGGGGACAGGGAATAATTCACCCCTCCACTTT. It codes for CASSGGTGNNSPLHF.